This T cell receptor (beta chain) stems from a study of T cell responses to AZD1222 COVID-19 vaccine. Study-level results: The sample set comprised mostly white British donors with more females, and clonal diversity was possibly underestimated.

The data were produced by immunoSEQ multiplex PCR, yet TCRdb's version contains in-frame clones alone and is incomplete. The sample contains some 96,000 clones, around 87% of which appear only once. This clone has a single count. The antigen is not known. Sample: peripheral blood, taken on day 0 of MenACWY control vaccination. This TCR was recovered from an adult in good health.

The CDR3 DNA reads as TGTGCCAGCAGCCCCTATGGAGGGTTTGACAATCAGCCCCAGCATTTT. This gives the protein CASSPYGGFDNQPQHF. The chain uses TRBV28 and TRBJ1-5; D gene unclear. Between the trimmed V and J ends, which lost 6 bases and 3 bases, there was a span of 18 bases. CDR3 length equals 16 residues. Per germline, CDR1 MDHEN and CDR2 SYDVKM.